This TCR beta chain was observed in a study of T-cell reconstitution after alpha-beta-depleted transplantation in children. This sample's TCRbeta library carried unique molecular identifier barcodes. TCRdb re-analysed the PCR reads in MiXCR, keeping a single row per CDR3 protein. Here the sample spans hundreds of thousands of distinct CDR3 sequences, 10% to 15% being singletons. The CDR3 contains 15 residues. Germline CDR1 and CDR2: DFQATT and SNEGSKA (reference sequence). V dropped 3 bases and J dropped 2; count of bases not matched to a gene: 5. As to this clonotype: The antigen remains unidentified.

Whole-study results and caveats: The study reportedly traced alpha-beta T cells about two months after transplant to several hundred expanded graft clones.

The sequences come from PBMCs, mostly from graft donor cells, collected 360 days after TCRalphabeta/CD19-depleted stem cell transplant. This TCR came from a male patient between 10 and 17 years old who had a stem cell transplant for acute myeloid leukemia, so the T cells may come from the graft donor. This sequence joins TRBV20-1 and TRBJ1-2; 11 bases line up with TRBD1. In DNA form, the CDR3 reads TGCAGTGCTAGGGGGACAGGGGGGTACAACTATGGCTACACCTTC. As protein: CSARGTGGYNYGYTF.